This is a list of T cell receptor beta chains from one sample in a study of type 1 regulatory T cells. MiXCR, run by TCRdb on the reads, gives a single entry per CDR3 protein. The profile shows 90,000 to 100,000 distinct CDR3 sequences, about a third of them singletons. The sequencing input was CD4+ T cells, either the whole sample or a sorted fraction (not recorded which). These receptors originate from a human donor in good health. Each CDR3 is given with its conserved first and last residue. Fields, in order: CDR3 length, V gene, D gene, clone size, J gene, CDR3 DNA, CDR3 protein. A D gene is named only where the DNA matches it firmly. Some rows mark clone size as missing; the rest say once, few, many or name a class of expanded clone.

16	TRBV5-1	TRBD2	NA	TRBJ2-1	TGCGCCAGCAGCTTGGAACTCGCGGGAGTTGACGATGAGCAGTTCTTC	CASSLELAGVDDEQFF
16	TRBV7-2	TRBD1	few	TRBJ2-3	TGTGCCAGCAGATACACAGGGGGCGGGAGCACAGATACGCAGTATTTT	CASRYTGGGSTDTQYF
19	TRBV19	TRBD2	NA	TRBJ2-2	TGTGCCAGTAGGAGGGGACTAGCGGGAGGGTCCACGAACACCGGGGAGCTGTTTTTT	CASRRGLAGGSTNTGELFF
15	TRBV5-1	NA	few	TRBJ2-5	TGCGCCAGCAGCCCCACCCCCGGGAAGGGAGAGACCCAGTACTTC	CASSPTPGKGETQYF
13	TRBV6-1	NA	NA	TRBJ2-7	TGTGCCAGCAGTGAATCGGGTGCTTACGAGCAGTACTTC	CASSESGAYEQYF
13	TRBV12-5	NA	NA	TRBJ1-1	TGTGCTAGTGGATGGGACCTTTACACTGAAGCTTTCTTT	CASGWDLYTEAFF
16	TRBV6-1	TRBD2	few	TRBJ2-3	TGTGCCAGCAGCGTACTTAGCGGGGGAAGCACAGATACGCAGTATTTT	CASSVLSGGSTDTQYF
15	TRBV7-2	TRBD1	NA	TRBJ1-1	TGTGCCAGCAGCCAATCGACAGGGGTGAGCACTGAAGCTTTCTTT	CASSQSTGVSTEAFF
14	TRBV7-2	NA	few	TRBJ2-1	TGTGCCAGCAGTAGGGGGGGAGGGTACAATGAGCAGTTCTTC	CASSRGGGYNEQFF
15	TRBV4-1	TRBD1	few	TRBJ1-5	TGCGCCAGCAGCCAAGATGACAGGGTTAACCAGCCCCAGCATTTT	CASSQDDRVNQPQHF
17	TRBV20-1	TRBD2	once	TRBJ2-7	TGCAGTGCTGTAGGCGGGGCTAGCGGGAGTTACTCCTACGAGCAGTACTTC	CSAVGGASGSYSYEQYF
14	TRBV11-3	NA	NA	TRBJ2-1	TGTGCCAGCAGCTCATATGGGCGGACCAATGAGCAGTTCTTC	CASSSYGRTNEQFF
13	TRBV5-6	NA	NA	TRBJ2-5	TGTGCCAGCAGCTTGGGGCAAGAAGAGACCCAGTACTTC	CASSLGQEETQYF
13	TRBV7-9	NA	NA	TRBJ2-1	TGTGCCAGCCAGGGAGAGACGTCTCTAAATCAGTTCTTC	CASQGETSLNQFF
11	TRBV30	NA	NA	TRBJ2-1	TGTGCCTGGAGTGTACTCGGTGAGCAGTTCTTC	CAWSVLGEQFF
14	TRBV7-9	TRBD2	NA	TRBJ2-7	TGTGCCAGCAGCTTAACTAGCGGTCCCTACGAGCAGTACTTC	CASSLTSGPYEQYF
15	TRBV12-3/TRBV12-4	NA	NA	TRBJ2-3	TGTGCCAGCAGTTTGACTTCTGGGGGTTCAGATACGCAGTATTTT	CASSLTSGGSDTQYF
13	TRBV9	NA	NA	TRBJ2-3	TGTGCCAGCAGCGAAGCAGCGGAGGATACGCAGTATTTT	CASSEAAEDTQYF
14	TRBV11-1	TRBD1	NA	TRBJ2-4	TGTGCCAGCAGCCCCCGGACAGGGGAAAACATTCAGTACTTC	CASSPRTGENIQYF
13	TRBV12-3/TRBV12-4	NA	few	TRBJ1-3	TGTGCCAGCAGTACAAACTCTGGAAACACCATATATTTT	CASSTNSGNTIYF
16	TRBV29-1	TRBD2	NA	TRBJ2-1	TGCAGCGTTATAGGACTAGCGGATACCCAGAAGGATGAGCAGTTCTTC	CSVIGLADTQKDEQFF
14	TRBV7-9	TRBD1	NA	TRBJ1-4	TGTGACAGCACCCCGCCCGGGACAGGGGGAAAACTGTTTTTT	CDSTPPGTGGKLFF
17	TRBV19	NA	NA	TRBJ2-3	TGTGCCAGTAGTATTAAGGCGGCGGGAAATACGGCAGATACGCAGTATTTT	CASSIKAAGNTADTQYF
14	TRBV7-8	TRBD1	few	TRBJ2-1	TGTGCCAGCAGCTGGGGACAGTCCTACAATGAGCAGTTCTTC	CASSWGQSYNEQFF
16	TRBV4-1	TRBD2	NA	TRBJ2-2	TGCGCCAGCAGCCCCCTGGGCGGGAGAGTCACCGGGGAGCTGTTTTTT	CASSPLGGRVTGELFF
14	TRBV20-1	NA	NA	TRBJ2-2	TGCAGTGCTAGAGATATTAGCGGAGCCGGGGAGCTGTTTTTT	CSARDISGAGELFF
16	TRBV5-4	NA	few	TRBJ2-6	TGTGCCAGCAGCTTGGCATCAGGGGATGGGGCCAACGTCCTGACTTTC	CASSLASGDGANVLTF
16	TRBV5-6	TRBD1	few	TRBJ1-6	TGTGCCAGCAGCTTGGTGGTTGGGACAGGGAGTTCACCCCTCCACTTT	CASSLVVGTGSSPLHF
15	TRBV20-1	TRBD1	few	TRBJ1-5	TGCAGTGCTAACCCGGGACAGGGCTACAATCAGCCCCAGCATTTT	CSANPGQGYNQPQHF
14	TRBV20-1	NA	few	TRBJ1-2	TGCAGTGCTAGCGGCTCGGGGGTTGACTATGGCTACACCTTC	CSASGSGVDYGYTF
12	TRBV20-1	TRBD1	few	TRBJ1-2	TGCAGTGGTACCGACAGGGGCTATGGCTACACCTTC	CSGTDRGYGYTF
11	TRBV10-3	NA	NA	TRBJ2-1	TGTGCCATCAGTGAGTTGGCTGAGCAGTTCTTC	CAISELAEQFF
14	TRBV2	TRBD2	few	TRBJ2-1	TGTGCCACCGAGACTAGCGGGAGTAGCTATGAGCAGTTCTTC	CATETSGSSYEQFF
15	TRBV7-9	NA	NA	TRBJ2-5	TGTGCCAGCAGCTTTCGGGGGAGAGGACGAGAGACCCAGTACTTC	CASSFRGRGRETQYF
15	TRBV5-1	NA	few	TRBJ2-1	TGCGCCAGCAGATACACAGGGAACCTCGGCAATGAGCAGTTCTTC	CASRYTGNLGNEQFF
18	TRBV14	TRBD2	NA	TRBJ2-2	TGTGCCAGCAGCCAAGAACTCCTTCGGCTAGCGGGCACCGGGGAGCTGTTTTTT	CASSQELLRLAGTGELFF
14	TRBV7-8	NA	few	TRBJ1-3	TGTGCCAGCAGCCCTCCCCAGGCTGGAAACACCATATATTTT	CASSPPQAGNTIYF
15	TRBV11-1	NA	few	TRBJ2-7	TGTGCCAGCAGCTTAGGGAGCCAGGAAACCTACGAGCAGTACTTC	CASSLGSQETYEQYF
14	TRBV12-3/TRBV12-4	TRBD1	NA	TRBJ2-3	TGTGCCAGCAGCTCCACAGGGGGCGGGGATACGCAGTATTTT	CASSSTGGGDTQYF
14	TRBV5-1	NA	once	TRBJ2-1	TGCGCCGGCACGGGGATCGGGGTTCGGCGTGAGCAGTTCTTC	CAGTGIGVRREQFF